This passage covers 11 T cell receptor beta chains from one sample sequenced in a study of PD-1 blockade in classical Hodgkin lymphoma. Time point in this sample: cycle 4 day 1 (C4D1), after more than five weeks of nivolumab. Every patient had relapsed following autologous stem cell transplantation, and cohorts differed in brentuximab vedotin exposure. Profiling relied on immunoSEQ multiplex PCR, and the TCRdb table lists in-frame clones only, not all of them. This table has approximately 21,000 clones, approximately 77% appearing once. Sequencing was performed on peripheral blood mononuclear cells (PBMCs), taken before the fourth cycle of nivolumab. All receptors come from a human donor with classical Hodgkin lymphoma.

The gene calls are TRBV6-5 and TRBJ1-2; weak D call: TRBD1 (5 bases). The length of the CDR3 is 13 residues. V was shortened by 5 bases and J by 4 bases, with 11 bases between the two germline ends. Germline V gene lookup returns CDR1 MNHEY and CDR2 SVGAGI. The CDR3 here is CASSNLGPYGYTF. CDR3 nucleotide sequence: TGTGCCAGCAGTAACCTGGGGCCCTATGGCTACACCTTC.

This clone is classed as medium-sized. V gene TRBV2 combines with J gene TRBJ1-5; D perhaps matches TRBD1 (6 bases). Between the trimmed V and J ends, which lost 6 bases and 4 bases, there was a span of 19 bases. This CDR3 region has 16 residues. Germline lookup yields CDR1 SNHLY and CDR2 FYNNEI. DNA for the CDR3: TGTGCCAGCAGCTCCCGACAGGTTTCTGGGAATCAGCCCCAGCATTTT. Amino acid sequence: CASSSRQVSGNQPQHF.

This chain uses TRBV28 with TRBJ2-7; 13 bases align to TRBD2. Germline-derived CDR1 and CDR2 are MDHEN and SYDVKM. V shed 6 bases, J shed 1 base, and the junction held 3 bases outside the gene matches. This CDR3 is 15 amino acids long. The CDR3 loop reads CASRWTSGSSYEQYF. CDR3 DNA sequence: TGTGCCAGCAGATGGACTAGCGGGAGTTCCTACGAGCAGTACTTC.

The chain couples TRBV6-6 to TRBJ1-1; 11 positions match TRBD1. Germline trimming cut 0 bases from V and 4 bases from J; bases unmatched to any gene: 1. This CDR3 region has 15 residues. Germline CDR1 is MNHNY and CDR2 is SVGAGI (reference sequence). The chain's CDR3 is CASSYSGTGGTEAFF. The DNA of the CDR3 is TGTGCCAGCAGTTACTCAGGGACAGGGGGCACTGAAGCTTTCTTT.

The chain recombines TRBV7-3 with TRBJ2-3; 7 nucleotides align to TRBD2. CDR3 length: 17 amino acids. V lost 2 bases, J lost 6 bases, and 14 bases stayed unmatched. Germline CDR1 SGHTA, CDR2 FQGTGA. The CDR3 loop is CASSLLGAGEKSDTQYF. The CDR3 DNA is TGTGCCAGCAGCTTATTGGGTGCGGGAGAAAAATCGGATACGCAGTATTTT.

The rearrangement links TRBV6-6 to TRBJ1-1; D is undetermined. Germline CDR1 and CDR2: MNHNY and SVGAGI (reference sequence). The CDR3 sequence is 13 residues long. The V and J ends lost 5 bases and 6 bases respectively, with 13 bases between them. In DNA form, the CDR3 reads TGTGCCAGCAGTCCAGGTCTCCCGGCTGAAGCTTTCTTT. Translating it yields CASSPGLPAEAFF.

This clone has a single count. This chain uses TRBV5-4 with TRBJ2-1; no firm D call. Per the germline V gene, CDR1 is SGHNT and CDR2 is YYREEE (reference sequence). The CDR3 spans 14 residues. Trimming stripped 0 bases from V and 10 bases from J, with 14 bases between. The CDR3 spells CASSLVNLGSEQFF. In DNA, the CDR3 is TGTGCCAGCAGCTTGGTCAACCTGGGTTCAGAGCAGTTCTTC. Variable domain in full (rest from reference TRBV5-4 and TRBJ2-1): ETGVTQSPTHLIKTRGQQVTLRCSSQSGHNTVSWYQQALGQGPQFIFQYYREEENGRGNFPPRFSGLQFPNYSSELNVNALELDDSALYLCASSLVNLGSEQFFGPGTRLTVL.

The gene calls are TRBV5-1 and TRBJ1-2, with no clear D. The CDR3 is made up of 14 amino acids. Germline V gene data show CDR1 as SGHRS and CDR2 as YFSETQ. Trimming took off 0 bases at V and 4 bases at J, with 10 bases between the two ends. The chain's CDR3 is CASSLGQERYGYTF. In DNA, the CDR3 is TGCGCCAGCAGCTTGGGCCAGGAGCGCTATGGCTACACCTTC.

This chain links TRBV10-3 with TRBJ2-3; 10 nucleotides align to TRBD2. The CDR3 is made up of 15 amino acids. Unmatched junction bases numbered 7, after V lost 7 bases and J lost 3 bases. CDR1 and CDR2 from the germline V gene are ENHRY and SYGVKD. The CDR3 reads CAITSSGGGTDTQYF. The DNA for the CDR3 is TGTGCCATCACTTCGAGCGGGGGGGGTACAGATACGCAGTATTTT.

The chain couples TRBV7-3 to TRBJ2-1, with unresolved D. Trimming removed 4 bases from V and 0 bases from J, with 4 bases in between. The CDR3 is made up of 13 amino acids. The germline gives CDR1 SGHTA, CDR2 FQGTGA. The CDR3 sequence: CASSWDSYNEQFF. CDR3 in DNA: TGTGCCAGCAGCTGGGACTCCTACAATGAGCAGTTCTTC.

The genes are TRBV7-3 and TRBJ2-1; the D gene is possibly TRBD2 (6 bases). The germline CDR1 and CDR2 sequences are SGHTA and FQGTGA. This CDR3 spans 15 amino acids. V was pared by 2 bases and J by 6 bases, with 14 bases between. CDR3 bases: TGTGCCAGCAGCTTACGGGCTAGCGAGCCCAATGAGCAGTTCTTC. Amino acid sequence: CASSLRASEPNEQFF.